This T cell receptor beta chain was profiled in a study of stem cell transplantation in POMP-related autoinflammatory disease. The overall study: Before transplant: CD4+ naive skewing, low CD8+ proportions, reduced cytokine secretion. Neutrophil and platelet engraftment from the graft donor was 100% through one year after transplant.

The method was immunoSEQ multiplex PCR; TCRdb's version includes in-frame clones alone and lacks a portion of them. The sample includes around 10,000 clones, roughly 83% of them seen just once. PRAID combined immunodeficiency and autoinflammation. Per the germline V gene, CDR1 is GTSNPN and CDR2 is SVGIG (reference sequence). The length of the CDR3 is 15 residues. The germline V and J ends were trimmed by 1 base and 0 bases, with 7 bases remaining between them. This TCR was sampled from a human patient with POMP-related autoinflammation and immune dysregulation (PRAID). The T cells may come from the graft donor. Material: CD4+ T cells from PBMCs, obtained after stem cell transplantation. This chain links TRBV30 with TRBJ2-6; no definite D call. CDR3 DNA: TGTGCCTGGAGTGGACCGAGCTCTGGGGCCAACGTCCTGACTTTC. Protein sequence: CAWSGPSSGANVLTF.